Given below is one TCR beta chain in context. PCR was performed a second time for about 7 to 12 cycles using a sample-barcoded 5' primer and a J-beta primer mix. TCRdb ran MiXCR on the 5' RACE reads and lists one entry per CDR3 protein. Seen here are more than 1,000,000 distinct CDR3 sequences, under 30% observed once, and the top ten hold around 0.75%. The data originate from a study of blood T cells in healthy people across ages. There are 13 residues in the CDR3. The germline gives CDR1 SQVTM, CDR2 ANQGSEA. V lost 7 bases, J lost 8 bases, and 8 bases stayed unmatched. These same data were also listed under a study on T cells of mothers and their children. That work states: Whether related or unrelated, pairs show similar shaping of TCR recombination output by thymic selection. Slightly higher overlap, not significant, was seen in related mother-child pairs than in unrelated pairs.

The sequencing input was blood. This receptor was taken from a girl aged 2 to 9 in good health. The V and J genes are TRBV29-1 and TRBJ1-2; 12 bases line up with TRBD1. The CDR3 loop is CSAPGQGAIGYTF. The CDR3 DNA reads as TGCAGCGCCCCGGGACAGGGGGCCATCGGCTACACCTTC.